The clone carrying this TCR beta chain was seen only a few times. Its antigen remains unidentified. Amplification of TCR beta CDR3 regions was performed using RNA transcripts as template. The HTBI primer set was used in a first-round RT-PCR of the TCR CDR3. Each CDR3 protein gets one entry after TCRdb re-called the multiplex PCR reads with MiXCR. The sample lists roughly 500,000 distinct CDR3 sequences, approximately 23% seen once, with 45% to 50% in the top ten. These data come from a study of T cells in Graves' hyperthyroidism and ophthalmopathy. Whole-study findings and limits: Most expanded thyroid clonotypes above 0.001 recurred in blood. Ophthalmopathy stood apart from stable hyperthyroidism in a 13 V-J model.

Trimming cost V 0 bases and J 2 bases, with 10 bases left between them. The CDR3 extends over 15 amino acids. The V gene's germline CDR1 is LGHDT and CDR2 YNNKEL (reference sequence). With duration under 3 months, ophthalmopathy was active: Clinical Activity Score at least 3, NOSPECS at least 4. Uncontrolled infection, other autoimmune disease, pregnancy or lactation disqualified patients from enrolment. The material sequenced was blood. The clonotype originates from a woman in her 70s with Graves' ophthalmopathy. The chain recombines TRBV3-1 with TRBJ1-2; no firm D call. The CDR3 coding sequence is TGTGCCAGCAGCCAAGAGGGCATTGGGAACTATGGCTACACCTTC. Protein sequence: CASSQEGIGNYGYTF. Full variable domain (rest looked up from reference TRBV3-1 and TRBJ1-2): DTAVSQTPKYLVTQMGNDKSIKCEQNLGHDTMYWYKQDSKKFLKIMFSYNNKELIINETVPNRFSPKSPDKAHLNLHINSLELGDSAVYFCASSQEGIGNYGYTFGSGTRLTVV.